This TCR beta chain was retrieved from a study of blood T cell repertoires in COVID-19 (dated by TCRdb to 2020 to 2021). For context, the study as a whole: Collaborator samples came from the United States, Italy and Spain and covered acute and convalescent phases of COVID-19. The repertoires were made available in a free public database intended to serve as a resource for research on the immune response to SARS-CoV-2. The prospective study material was composed of cDNA or gDNA derived from T cells, B-cell-depleted T cells, or PBMCs. Deeply sampled blood TCRbeta repertoires from subjects exposed to, actively infected with, or recovered from COVID-19 were included in the dataset. Where HLA class I and class II types were available, the types were taken from metadata supplied by the sample provider, not from assay-based typing. Samples were obtained from the ongoing ImmuneRACE study (first 160 participants) and from 950 to 1,500 subjects provided by 6 global collaborators. A de-identified subject ID, COVID-19 status, age in years and sex were almost always included in the sample metadata.

Collaborating institutions collected whole blood in K2EDTA tubes following their own protocols. Collaborator samples were shipped for TCRbeta analysis as frozen whole blood, isolated PBMCs, or DNA extracted from either sample type. From V the trimming removes 5 bases and from J it removes 7 bases, while the gene matches leave 9 bases of the junction unaccounted for. The CDR3 numbers 16 residues from cysteine through phenylalanine. CDR3 DNA only is kept here, 48 bases in frame from base 1. CDR1 SEHNR and CDR2 FQNEAQ were looked up in the germline V gene (reference sequence). Study-wide findings and limitations: The amount of clinical and demographic metadata varied by source and participant and was provided uncurated.

Concerning this clone itself: This clone's antigen is unknown. Per-nucleotide qualities are absent, and no much larger clonotype sits a single base away.

The immunoSEQ Assay, a bias-controlled multiplex PCR, was used to amplify TCRbeta CDR3 regions from genomic DNA. In the paper's pipeline: The number of nucleated cells in each sample was estimated from the amplification of reference gene primers within the assay. Sequence reads were collapsed and filtered to measure the absolute abundance of every unique TCRbeta CDR3 rearrangement. Productive Simpson clonality was computed per sample as the square root of Simpson's diversity index over productive rearrangements. Entries here come from immuneACCESS through TCRdb and include only in-frame sequences with V and J called. Some clones fail to appear in such tables; in the studies checked, an unresolved V gene covers under half of the shortfall, and the cause of the remainder is unknown. D and trimming come from the DNA, and the V and J calls and clone size come from that table. The sample table contains about 67,000 clones; only one count was recorded for 87% of them. 6.5% to 8.5% of the sample goes to the ten largest clones.

Source material: peripheral blood. The receptor was derived from a man in his fifties with active COVID-19. The chain is made from TRBV7-9 and TRBJ2-2; TRBD2 lines up with 11 middle nucleotides. The CDR3 protein: CASSRKTSGIGGELFF. The DNA sequence is TGTGCCAGCAGCCGAAAGACTAGCGGGATTGGCGGGGAGCTGTTTTTT.